This is a list of T cell receptor beta chains from one sample in a study of CD8 T cells in ankylosing spondylitis. TCRdb analysed the 5' RACE reads with MiXCR anew, one entry per CDR3 protein. This sample has 350,000 to 550,000 distinct CDR3 sequences, with roughly 25% found just once. Sequences were obtained from blood, either unsorted or a sorted T cell fraction (not recorded which). The receptors stem from a male donor with ankylosing spondylitis. Each CDR3 is given with its conserved first and last residue. D genes are given only for firm matches. Size is omitted from some rows. Given values are once, few, many or a class for expanded clones.

d_call	j_call	v_call	clone_size	cdr3_aa	cdr3_nt
.	TRBJ2-2	TRBV29-1	.	CSVRSSGTTGELFF	TGCAGCGTTCGGAGTAGCGGTACCACCGGGGAGCTGTTTTTT
TRBD1	TRBJ2-1	TRBV24-1	few	CATGAGTGPYNEQFF	TGTGCCACCGGAGCCGGGACAGGTCCTTACAATGAGCAGTTCTTC
TRBD1	TRBJ1-1	TRBV10-3	few	CAISEGQGNTEAFF	TGTGCCATCAGTGAAGGACAGGGGAACACTGAAGCTTTCTTT
.	TRBJ1-1	TRBV29-1	few	CSVERRAEAFF	TGCAGCGTTGAAAGGCGGGCTGAAGCTTTCTTT
.	TRBJ2-5	TRBV24-1	.	CATSRTETQYF	TGTGCCACCAGTAGGACGGAGACCCAGTACTTC
TRBD2	TRBJ2-3	TRBV10-3	.	CAIRGRAGATDTQYF	TGTGCCATCAGGGGGAGAGCGGGAGCCACAGATACGCAGTATTTT
.	TRBJ1-6	TRBV20-1	few	CSARDRTGSSYNSPLHF	TGCAGTGCTAGAGATAGAACAGGGAGCTCCTATAATTCACCCCTCCACTTT
.	TRBJ1-1	TRBV20-1	few	CSSSASANTEAFF	TGCAGTAGCAGTGCCTCAGCGAACACTGAAGCTTTCTTT
.	TRBJ2-2	TRBV6-1	.	CASSPSRETGELFF	TGTGCCAGCAGTCCCTCCCGCGAAACCGGGGAGCTGTTTTTT
.	TRBJ1-5	TRBV6-1	few	CASSETPSNQPQHF	TGTGCCAGCAGTGAAACTCCCAGCAATCAGCCCCAGCATTTT
TRBD1	TRBJ2-1	TRBV4-2	.	CASSQGKDRGNEQFF	TGTGCCAGCAGCCAAGGTAAAGACAGGGGGAATGAGCAGTTCTTC
.	TRBJ1-2	TRBV20-1	.	CSATPPGSPYGYTF	TGCAGTGCAACACCCCCAGGGTCTCCCTATGGCTACACCTTC
TRBD1	TRBJ1-5	TRBV6-5	.	CASSSIQGAGNQPQHF	TGTGCCAGCAGTTCTATTCAGGGGGCTGGCAATCAGCCCCAGCATTTT
TRBD1	TRBJ1-1	TRBV5-1	.	CASSSQGARDTEAFF	TGCGCCAGCAGCTCGCAGGGGGCGCGGGACACTGAAGCTTTCTTT
TRBD2	TRBJ2-1	TRBV9	.	CASSPPGSGRNEQFF	TGTGCCAGCAGCCCCCCGGGTAGCGGGAGGAATGAGCAGTTCTTC
.	TRBJ2-2	TRBV3-1	.	CASSQPYYRDTGELFF	TGTGCCAGCAGCCAGCCTTACTACAGGGACACCGGGGAGCTGTTTTTT
.	TRBJ2-2	TRBV5-1	.	CASSFPPGLNTGELFF	TGCGCCAGCAGCTTCCCTCCTGGCCTGAACACCGGGGAGCTGTTTTTT
TRBD2	TRBJ2-2	TRBV2	few	CASSLRGLAGLRAGELFF	TGTGCCAGCAGCCTCCGGGGACTAGCGGGACTGAGGGCCGGGGAGCTGTTTTTT
TRBD1	TRBJ2-1	TRBV27	few	CATRGQGGNEQFF	TGTGCCACTCGAGGACAGGGGGGGAATGAGCAGTTCTTC
TRBD2	TRBJ2-5	TRBV11-2	.	CASSMTSGQETQYF	TGTGCCAGCAGCATGACTAGCGGGCAAGAGACCCAGTACTTC
.	TRBJ1-1	TRBV7-9	.	CASSLISTEAFF	TGTGCCAGCAGCTTAATTTCCACTGAAGCTTTCTTT
.	TRBJ1-2	TRBV29-1	many	CSGLQGYGYTF	TGCAGCGGTCTACAGGGTTATGGCTACACCTTC
.	TRBJ2-3	TRBV6-1	.	CASSEAQRADTQYF	TGTGCCAGCAGTGAAGCTCAGAGAGCAGATACGCAGTATTTT
.	TRBJ1-4	TRBV5-1	.	CATMGTRRLF	TGCGCCACCATGGGGACACGACGGCTTTTT
TRBD2	TRBJ2-1	TRBV11-3	few	CASTRLAGNNEQFF	TGTGCCAGCACCAGACTAGCGGGGAACAATGAGCAGTTCTTC
.	TRBJ1-3	TRBV12-3/TRBV12-4	.	CASTGAPGNTIYF	TGTGCCAGCACCGGGGCCCCTGGAAACACCATATATTTT
TRBD1	TRBJ2-5	TRBV12-3/TRBV12-4	.	CASKSRGNQETQYF	TGTGCCAGCAAGAGCAGGGGGAACCAAGAGACCCAGTACTTC
.	TRBJ2-1	TRBV7-6	few	CASSFGDSNYNEQFF	TGTGCCAGCAGCTTTGGTGATTCCAACTACAATGAGCAGTTCTTC
TRBD1	TRBJ1-1	TRBV7-8	few	CASSLRGPGTEAFF	TGTGCCAGCAGCTTAAGGGGGCCGGGCACTGAAGCTTTCTTT
.	TRBJ1-5	TRBV27	.	CASSLFPPDRLDQPQHF	TGTGCCAGCAGTTTATTCCCACCTGACAGGTTAGATCAGCCCCAGCATTTT
TRBD2	TRBJ2-1	TRBV19	few	CASSIRGRAHEQFF	TGTGCCAGTAGTATACGCGGGAGGGCGCATGAGCAGTTCTTC
.	TRBJ2-6	TRBV5-1	few	CASSLAGGANVLTF	TGCGCCAGCAGCTTGGCTGGGGGGGCCAACGTCCTGACTTTC
.	TRBJ2-1	TRBV6-5	.	CASVSELDNEQFF	TGTGCCAGCGTTTCTGAACTAGACAATGAGCAGTTCTTC
.	TRBJ1-5	TRBV2	.	CAVTWDGNQPQHF	TGTGCCGTTACTTGGGACGGCAATCAGCCCCAGCATTTT
.	TRBJ2-7	TRBV5-1	.	CASSSMDGAQYEQYF	TGCGCCAGCAGCTCTATGGACGGGGCCCAATACGAGCAGTACTTC
.	TRBJ2-2	TRBV12-3/TRBV12-4	.	CASSFEGTGELFF	TGTGCCAGCAGTTTCGAGGGTACCGGGGAGCTGTTTTTT
TRBD2	TRBJ2-2	TRBV11-2	few	CASSLETLAGTTGELFF	TGTGCCAGCAGCTTAGAAACACTAGCGGGGACCACCGGGGAGCTGTTTTTT
TRBD2	TRBJ2-3	TRBV6-2/TRBV6-3	few	CASSTLAGESDTQYF	TGTGCCAGCAGTACCTTAGCGGGAGAATCAGATACGCAGTATTTT
.	TRBJ2-2	TRBV6-2/TRBV6-3	.	CASRRDNSNTGELFF	TGTGCCAGCAGGCGGGACAACTCGAACACCGGGGAGCTGTTTTTT
TRBD1	TRBJ1-5	TRBV5-1	few	CASSAGTGDQPQHF	TGCGCCAGCAGTGCCGGGACAGGGGATCAGCCCCAGCATTTT
TRBD1	TRBJ2-2	TRBV10-1	.	CASSEGGAGTGELFF	TGCGCCAGCAGTGAAGGGGGCGCGGGCACCGGGGAGCTGTTTTTT
.	TRBJ2-1	TRBV18	.	CASSPPAGAPEGQFF	TGTGCCAGCTCACCACCCGCGGGGGCCCCGGAGGGGCAGTTCTTC
.	TRBJ2-5	TRBV20-1	few	CSARVGREQTQYF	TGCAGTGCTAGAGTAGGCAGGGAACAGACCCAGTACTTC
TRBD2	TRBJ2-1	TRBV11-2	few	CASSSGLAGGYNEQFF	TGTGCCAGCAGCTCGGGACTAGCGGGAGGATACAATGAGCAGTTCTTC
TRBD1	TRBJ2-7	TRBV5-1	.	CASSLGTTGGGEQYF	TGCGCCAGCAGCTTGGGGACAACAGGGGGAGGCGAGCAGTACTTC
.	TRBJ2-3	TRBV2	few	CASRTSFGGYTDTQYF	TGTGCCAGCAGGACCTCCTTCGGAGGGTACACAGATACGCAGTATTTT